These 16 T cell receptor beta chains originate from one sample sequenced in a study of blood T cells in healthy people across ages. Sample-barcoded 5' priming and a J-beta primer mix drove a second PCR of roughly 6 to 12 cycles. TCRdb re-derived calls from the 5' RACE reads in MiXCR, one entry per CDR3 protein. The sample consists of approximately 490,000 distinct CDR3 sequences, nearly 25% of them appearing once. These data were likewise used in another study, on T cells of mothers and their children.

Sequenced material: blood. The receptors derive from a boy aged 5 to 17 in good health.

This clonotype was counted only a few times. The V and J genes are TRBV19 and TRBJ2-5; 9 nucleotides line up with TRBD2. The J call is in doubt because the DNA end fits TRBJ2-1 better. Germline values: CDR1 LNHDA, CDR2 SQIVND (reference sequence). The CDR3 runs 13 residues. The DNA for the CDR3 is TGTGCCAGTAGTAGCGGGGGGGCGAATGAGCAGTTCTTC. Translated: CASSSGGANEQFF.

This chain connects TRBV3-1 to TRBJ1-2; 8 bases map to TRBD1. CDR1 LGHDT and CDR2 YNNKEL come from the germline V gene (reference sequence). The V segment lost 5 bases and the J segment 0 bases; nucleotides outside the gene matches: 5. This CDR3 is 15 amino acids long. The CDR3 sequence is CASSSLQGANYGYTF. CDR3 bases: TGTGCCAGCAGCTCACTACAGGGGGCTAACTATGGCTACACCTTC. The complete variable domain, with remaining parts taken from reference TRBV3-1 and TRBJ1-2, reads DTAVSQTPKYLVTQMGNDKSIKCEQNLGHDTMYWYKQDSKKFLKIMFSYNNKELIINETVPNRFSPKSPDKAHLNLHINSLELGDSAVYFCASSSLQGANYGYTFGSGTRLTVV.

The chain links TRBV27 to TRBJ2-5, with 8 bases matching TRBD1. The DNA matches TRBJ2-1 better at its end, which makes the J call doubtful. Germline V gene lookup returns CDR1 MNHEY and CDR2 SMNVEV (reference sequence). The CDR3 has 14 residues. CDR3 in DNA: TGTGCCAGCAGCGACAGGGGTAAGAACAATGAGCAGTTCTTC. The encoded protein is CASSDRGKNNEQFF.

This rearrangement joins TRBV28 to TRBJ2-5, with 8 bases identical to TRBD1. Germline loops: CDR1 MDHEN, CDR2 SYDVKM. CDR3 length equals 16 residues. After removal of 5 bases from V and 2 bases from J, the junction contained 10 bases not matched to a gene. CDR3 DNA: TGTGCCAGCAGTCCCCATTCGGACAGGGTGCAAGAGACCCAGTACTTC. Its translation is CASSPHSDRVQETQYF.

This clonotype has more than one count but fewer than ten. The chain has TRBV6-1 and TRBJ1-3; no reliable D call. Germline CDR1 is MNHNS and CDR2 is SASEGT. The CDR3 is 17 residues long. V was clipped by 5 bases and J by 0 bases, with 17 bases between them. The chain's CDR3 is CASSLSGQPVSGNTIYF. The CDR3 DNA reads as TGTGCCAGCAGTCTGTCGGGCCAGCCAGTCTCTGGAAACACCATATATTTT.

This clonotype was counted between two and nine times. The chain recombines TRBV7-9 with TRBJ2-5, with 9 bases identical to TRBD2. The J call may be incorrect, as the DNA end agrees better with TRBJ2-7. Germline V gene lookup returns CDR1 SEHNR and CDR2 FQNEAQ (reference sequence). The CDR3 covers 14 residues. The CDR3 DNA reads as TGTGCCAGCAGCATCGGGACTAGCCCCTACGAGCAGTACTTC. Translation: CASSIGTSPYEQYF.

This clonotype turned up a few times. The chain uses TRBV10-3 and TRBJ2-1; unclear D gene. There are 13 residues in the CDR3. CDR1 ENHRY and CDR2 SYGVKD come from the germline V gene. With 2 bases removed from V and 9 bases from J, the gap between germline ends came to 11 bases. The CDR3 protein is CAISETTLGEQFF. CDR3 DNA sequence: TGTGCCATCAGTGAGACAACACTTGGTGAGCAGTTCTTC.

This clonotype was picked up a small number of times. CDR3 loop: CASSQGDRAPGGYTF. The CDR3 DNA reads as TGCGCCAGCAGCCAGGGTGACAGGGCTCCGGGAGGCTACACCTTC. The chain carries TRBV4-3 and TRBJ1-2; the match to TRBD1 covers 7 bases. In germline, CDR1 is LGHNA, CDR2 YSLEER. The CDR3 loop spans 15 amino acids. V lost 3 bases to trimming and J lost 8 bases; unmatched junction nucleotides: 12.

This clonotype came up a few times. The rearrangement joins TRBV29-1 to TRBJ1-5; D uncertain. The CDR3 length is 13 residues. V lost 6 bases and J lost 4, with 13 bases in between. In germline, CDR1 is SQVTM, CDR2 ANQGSEA. In DNA, the CDR3 is TGCAGCGTATCCGACGGGTGGAATCAGCCCCAGCATTTT. Its protein product is CSVSDGWNQPQHF.

Only a few counts were recorded for this clonotype. The chain links TRBV28 to TRBJ2-7, with 10 bases matching TRBD1. Losses at the gene ends were 10 bases for V and 2 bases for J; bases not matched to a gene: 8. CDR3 length: 14 residues. CDR1 is MDHEN and CDR2 is SYDVKM in the germline V gene. CDR3 protein: CATLGTGVTYEQYF. The CDR3 DNA sequence: TGTGCCACGCTAGGGACAGGGGTAACCTACGAGCAGTACTTC. Full variable domain (missing parts from reference TRBV28 and TRBJ2-7): DVKVTQSSRYLVKRTGEKVFLECVQDMDHENMFWYRQDPGLGLRLIYFSYDVKMKEKGDIPEGYSVSREKKERFSLILESASTNQTSMYLCATLGTGVTYEQYFGPGTRLTVT.

This chain joins TRBV20-1 and TRBJ2-5; TRBD1 is a possible D gene (5 bases). Trimming took 3 bases from V and 5 from J, leaving 19 bases between them. Germline V gene data show CDR1 as DFQATT and CDR2 as SNEGSKA (reference sequence). This CDR3 is 15 amino acids long. The CDR3 protein is CSARSQGGSWETQYF. CDR3 in DNA: TGCAGTGCTAGGTCCCAGGGCGGCAGTTGGGAGACCCAGTACTTC.

The gene calls are TRBV7-2 and TRBJ2-7; possible D gene TRBD1, 6 bases. The CDR3 loop spans 12 amino acids. The V gene lost 4 bases and the J gene lost 13 bases, with 17 bases spanning the gap. Germline CDR1 is SGHTA and CDR2 is FQGNSA. The CDR3, as DNA: TGTGCCAGCAGCTACCCCGGGACACCTCTATACTTC. Protein product: CASSYPGTPLYF.

This chain connects TRBV29-1 to TRBJ1-2, with D perhaps TRBD1 (5 bases). V lost 7 bases to trimming and J lost 4 bases, with 16 bases between them. The CDR3 sequence is 13 residues long. Germline CDR1 SQVTM, CDR2 ANQGSEA. The CDR3 loop is CSAKRDGLYGYTF. In DNA form, the CDR3 reads TGCAGCGCTAAAAGGGACGGACTCTATGGCTACACCTTC.

This clonotype was observed a few times. V gene TRBV6-2 or TRBV6-3 combines with J gene TRBJ2-1; D gene unclear. The V gene lost 4 bases and the J gene lost 0 bases, with 10 bases spanning the gap. Germline V gene sequence: CDR1 MNHEY, CDR2 SVGEGT. This CDR3 region has 15 residues. The CDR3 DNA is TGTGCCAGCAGTTTCGGTGCGAGCTCCTACAATGAGCAGTTCTTC. This codes for CASSFGASSYNEQFF.

This chain links TRBV11-2 with TRBJ2-2, with a tentative D call TRBD2 (5 bases). Per germline, CDR1 SGHAT and CDR2 FQNNGV. The CDR3 is made up of 15 amino acids. The V end lost 3 bases, the J end lost 6 bases, and 14 bases lay between the germline ends. CDR3 region: CASSLRGRYAGELFF. The CDR3 DNA follows: TGTGCCAGCAGCTTGAGAGGGAGATACGCCGGGGAGCTGTTTTTT.

The rearrangement uses TRBV28 and TRBJ2-5, with 8 bases that match TRBD1. The CDR3 has 14 residues. The V gene end was trimmed by 3 bases and the J gene end by 5 bases; junction bases not matched to a gene: 5. In germline, CDR1 is MDHEN, CDR2 SYDVKM. This CDR3 is CASSLNRQGETQYF. The CDR3 nucleotides are TGTGCCAGCAGTTTGAATCGACAGGGGGAGACCCAGTACTTC. Full variable domain (rest looked up from reference TRBV28 and TRBJ2-5): DVKVTQSSRYLVKRTGEKVFLECVQDMDHENMFWYRQDPGLGLRLIYFSYDVKMKEKGDIPEGYSVSREKKERFSLILESASTNQTSMYLCASSLNRQGETQYFGPGTRLLVL.